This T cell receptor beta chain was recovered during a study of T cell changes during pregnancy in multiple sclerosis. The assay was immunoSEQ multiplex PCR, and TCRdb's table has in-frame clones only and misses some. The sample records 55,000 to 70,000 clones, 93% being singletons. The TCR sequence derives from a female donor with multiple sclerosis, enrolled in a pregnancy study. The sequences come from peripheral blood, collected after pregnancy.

CDR3 sequence (DNA): TGTGCCAGCAGCCGGGTCCCGGGACAGGGTTTGGACACTGAAGCTTTCTTT. Encoded protein: CASSRVPGQGLDTEAFF. This chain connects TRBV5-8 to TRBJ1-1; 9 nucleotides line up with TRBD1. V lost 4 bases to trimming and J lost 3 bases; unmatched junction nucleotides: 13. This CDR3 has 17 amino acids. Looked up from germline, CDR1 is SGHTS and CDR2 is YDEGEE.